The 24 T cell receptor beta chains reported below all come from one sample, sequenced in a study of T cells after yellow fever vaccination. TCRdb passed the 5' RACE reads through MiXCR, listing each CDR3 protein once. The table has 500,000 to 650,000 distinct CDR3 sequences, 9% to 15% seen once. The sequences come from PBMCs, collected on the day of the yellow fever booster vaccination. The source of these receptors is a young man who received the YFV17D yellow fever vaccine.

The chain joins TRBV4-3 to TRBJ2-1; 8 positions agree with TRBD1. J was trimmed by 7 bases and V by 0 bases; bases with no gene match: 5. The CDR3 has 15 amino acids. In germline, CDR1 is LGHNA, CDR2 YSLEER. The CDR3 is CASSQETGGGNEQFF. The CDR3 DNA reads TGCGCCAGCAGCCAAGAAACAGGGGGTGGTAATGAGCAGTTCTTC.

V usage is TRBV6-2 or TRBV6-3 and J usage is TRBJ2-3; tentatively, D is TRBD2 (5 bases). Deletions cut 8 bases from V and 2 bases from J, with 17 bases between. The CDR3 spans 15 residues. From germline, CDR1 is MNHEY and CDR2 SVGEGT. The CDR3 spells CASLTGSLFTDTQYF. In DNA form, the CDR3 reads TGTGCCAGCCTGACGGGGAGCTTGTTCACAGATACGCAGTATTTT.

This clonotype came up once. The CDR3 region is CASSLGLPDNEQFF. As DNA, the CDR3 is TGTGCCAGCAGCCTGGGACTACCTGACAATGAGCAGTTCTTC. The rearrangement uses TRBV14 and TRBJ2-1; 7 nucleotides align to TRBD2. With 4 bases clipped from V and 5 bases from J, the junction kept 5 bases outside the gene matches. The germline V gene has CDR1 SGHDN and CDR2 FVKESK. The CDR3 covers 14 residues.

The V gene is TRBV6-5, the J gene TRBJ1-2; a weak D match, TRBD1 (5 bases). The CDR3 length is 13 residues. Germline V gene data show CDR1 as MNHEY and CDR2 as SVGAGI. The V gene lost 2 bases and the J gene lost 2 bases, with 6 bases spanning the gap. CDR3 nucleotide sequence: TGTGCCAGCAGTTACGGGGACAACTATGGCTACACCTTC. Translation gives CASSYGDNYGYTF.

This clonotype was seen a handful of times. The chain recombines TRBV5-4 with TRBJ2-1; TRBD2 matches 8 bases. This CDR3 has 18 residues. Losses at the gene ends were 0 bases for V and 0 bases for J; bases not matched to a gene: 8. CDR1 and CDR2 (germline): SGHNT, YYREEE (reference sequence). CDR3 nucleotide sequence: TGTGCCAGCAGCTTGGATGGGACTAGTGTTAGCTCCTACAATGAGCAGTTCTTC. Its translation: CASSLDGTSVSSYNEQFF.

This CDR3 reads CASSLTAGRNNEQFF. CDR3 nucleotides: TGTGCCAGCAGTTTAACTGCGGGTCGGAACAATGAGCAGTTCTTC. The chain uses TRBV28 and TRBJ2-1; possibly TRBD2 for D (5 bases). The CDR3 sequence is 15 residues long. In germline, CDR1 is MDHEN, CDR2 SYDVKM. Between the trimmed V and J ends, which lost 2 bases and 5 bases, there was a span of 13 bases. Full variable domain (rest looked up from reference TRBV28 and TRBJ2-1): DVKVTQSSRYLVKRTGEKVFLECVQDMDHENMFWYRQDPGLGLRLIYFSYDVKMKEKGDIPEGYSVSREKKERFSLILESASTNQTSMYLCASSLTAGRNNEQFFGPGTRLTVL.

The CDR3 is CASSLHRTSDNYEQYF. DNA of the CDR3: TGTGCCAGCAGCTTACATCGGACTAGCGATAACTACGAGCAGTACTTC. This chain links TRBV11-2 with TRBJ2-7, with TRBD2 matching over 9 bases. V trimming: 2 bases; J trimming: 3 bases; junction bases outside the gene matches: 8. Germline CDR1 SGHAT, CDR2 FQNNGV. The CDR3 length is 16 residues.

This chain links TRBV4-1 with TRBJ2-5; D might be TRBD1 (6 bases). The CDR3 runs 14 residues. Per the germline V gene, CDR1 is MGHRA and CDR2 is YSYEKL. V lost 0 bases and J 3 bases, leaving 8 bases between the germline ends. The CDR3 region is CASSQERGKETQYF. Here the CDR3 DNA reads TGCGCCAGCAGCCAAGAGAGGGGGAAAGAGACCCAGTACTTC.

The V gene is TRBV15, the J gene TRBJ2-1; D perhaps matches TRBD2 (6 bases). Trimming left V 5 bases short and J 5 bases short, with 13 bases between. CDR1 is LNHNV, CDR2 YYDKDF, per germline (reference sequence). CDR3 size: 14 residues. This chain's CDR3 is CATSGGSPHNEQFF. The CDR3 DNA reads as TGTGCCACCAGCGGAGGGTCCCCTCACAATGAGCAGTTCTTC. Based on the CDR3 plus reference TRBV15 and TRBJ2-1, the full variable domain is DAMVIQNPRYQVTQFGKPVTLSCSQTLNHNVMYWYQQKSSQAPKLLFHYYDKDFNNEADTPDNFQSRRPNTSFCFLDIRSPGLGDTAMYLCATSGGSPHNEQFFGPGTRLTVL.

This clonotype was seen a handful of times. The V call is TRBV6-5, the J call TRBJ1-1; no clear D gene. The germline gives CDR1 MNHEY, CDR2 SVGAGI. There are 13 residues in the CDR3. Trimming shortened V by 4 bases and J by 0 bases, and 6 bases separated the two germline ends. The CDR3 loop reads CASSWAVNTEAFF. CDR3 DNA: TGTGCCAGCAGTTGGGCAGTGAACACTGAAGCTTTCTTT.

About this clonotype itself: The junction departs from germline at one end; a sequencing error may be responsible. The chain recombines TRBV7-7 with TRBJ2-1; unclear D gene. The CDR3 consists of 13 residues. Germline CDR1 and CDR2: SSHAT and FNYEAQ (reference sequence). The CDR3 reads CASSLSHLDEQFF. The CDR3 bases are TGTGCTAGCAGCTTATCGCATCTTGATGAGCAGTTCTTC. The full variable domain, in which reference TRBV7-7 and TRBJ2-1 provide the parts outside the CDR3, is GAGVSQSPRYKVTKRGQDVTLRCDPISSHATLYWYQQALGQGPEFLTYFNYEAQPDKSGLPSDRFSAERPEGSISTLTIQRTEQRDSAMYRCASSLSHLDEQFFGPGTRLTVL.

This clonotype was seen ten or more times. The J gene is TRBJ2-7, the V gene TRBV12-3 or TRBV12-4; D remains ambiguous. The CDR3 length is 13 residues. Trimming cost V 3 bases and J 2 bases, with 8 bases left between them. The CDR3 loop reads CASSFSGTYEQYF. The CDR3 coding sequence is TGTGCCAGCAGTTTTTCCGGTACCTACGAGCAGTACTTC.

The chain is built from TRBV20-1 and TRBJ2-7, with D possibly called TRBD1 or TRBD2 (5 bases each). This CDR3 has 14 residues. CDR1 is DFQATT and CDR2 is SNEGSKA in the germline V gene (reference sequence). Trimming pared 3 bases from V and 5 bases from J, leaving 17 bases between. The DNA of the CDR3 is TGCAGTGCTAGGGGACCCGCGTACGCCAACGAGCAGTACTTC. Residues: CSARGPAYANEQYF.

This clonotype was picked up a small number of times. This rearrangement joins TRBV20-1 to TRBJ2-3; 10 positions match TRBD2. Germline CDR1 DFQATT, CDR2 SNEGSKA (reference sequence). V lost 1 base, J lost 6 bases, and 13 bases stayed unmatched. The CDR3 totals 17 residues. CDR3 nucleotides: TGCAGTGCTAGAGTTCCGCGTGGGCTAGCGGGAGAGGATACGCAGTATTTT. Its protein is CSARVPRGLAGEDTQYF.

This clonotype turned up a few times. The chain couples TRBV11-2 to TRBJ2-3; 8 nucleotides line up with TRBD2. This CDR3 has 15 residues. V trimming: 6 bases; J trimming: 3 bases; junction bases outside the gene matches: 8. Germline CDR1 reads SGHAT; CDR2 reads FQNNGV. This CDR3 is CASRPAGTRTDTQYF. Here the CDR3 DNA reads TGTGCCAGCAGACCCGCCGGGACTAGAACAGATACGCAGTATTTT.

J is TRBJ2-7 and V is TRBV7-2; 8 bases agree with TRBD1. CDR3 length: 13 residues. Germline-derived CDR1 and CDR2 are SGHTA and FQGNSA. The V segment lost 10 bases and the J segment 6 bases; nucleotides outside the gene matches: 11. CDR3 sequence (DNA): TGTGCCACCGCGGCCGGGACAGGAGTCGAGCAGTACTTC. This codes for CATAAGTGVEQYF.

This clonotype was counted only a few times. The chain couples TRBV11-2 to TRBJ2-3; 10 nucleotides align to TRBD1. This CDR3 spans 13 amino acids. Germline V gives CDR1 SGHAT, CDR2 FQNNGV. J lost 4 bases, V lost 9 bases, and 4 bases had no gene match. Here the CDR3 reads CASTTGGSDTQYF. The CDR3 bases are TGTGCCAGTACGACAGGGGGCTCAGATACGCAGTATTTT.

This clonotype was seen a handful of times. CDR3 nucleotide sequence: TGCAGTGCTAAGAAGCGGGAGGGGTACAATGAGCAGTTCTTC. It is translated as CSAKKREGYNEQFF. The chain has TRBV20-1 and TRBJ2-1; 10 nucleotides align to TRBD2. The J segment lost 4 bases and the V segment lost 4 bases, leaving 4 bases of the junction unmatched. CDR1 DFQATT and CDR2 SNEGSKA come from the germline V gene (reference sequence). The CDR3 has 14 amino acids.

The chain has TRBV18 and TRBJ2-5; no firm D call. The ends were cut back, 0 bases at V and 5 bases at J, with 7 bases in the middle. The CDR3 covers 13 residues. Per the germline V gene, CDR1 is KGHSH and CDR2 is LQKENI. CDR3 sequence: CASSPPMVETQYF. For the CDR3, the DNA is TGTGCCAGCTCACCACCGATGGTTGAGACCCAGTACTTC.

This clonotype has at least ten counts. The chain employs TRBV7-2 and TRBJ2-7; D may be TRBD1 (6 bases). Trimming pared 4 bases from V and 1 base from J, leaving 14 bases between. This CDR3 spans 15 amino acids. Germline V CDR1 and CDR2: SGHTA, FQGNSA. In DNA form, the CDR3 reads TGTGCCAGCAGCTGGCAGGGGTTTTCATCCTACGAGCAGTACTTC. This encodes CASSWQGFSSYEQYF.

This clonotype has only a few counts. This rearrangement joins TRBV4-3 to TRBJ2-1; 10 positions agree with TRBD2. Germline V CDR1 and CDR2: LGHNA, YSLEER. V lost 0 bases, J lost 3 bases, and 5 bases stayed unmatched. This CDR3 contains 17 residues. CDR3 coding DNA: TGCGCCAGCAGCCAAGAAATCGGACTAGCGGACTACAATGAGCAGTTCTTC. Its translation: CASSQEIGLADYNEQFF.

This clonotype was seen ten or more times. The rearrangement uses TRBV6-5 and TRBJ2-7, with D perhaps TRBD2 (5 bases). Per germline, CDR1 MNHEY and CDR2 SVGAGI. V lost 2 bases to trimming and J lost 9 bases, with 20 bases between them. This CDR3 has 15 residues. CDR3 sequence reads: CASSYPRDRQSGQYF. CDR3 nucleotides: TGTGCCAGCAGTTACCCCCGGGATCGGCAAAGTGGGCAGTACTTC.

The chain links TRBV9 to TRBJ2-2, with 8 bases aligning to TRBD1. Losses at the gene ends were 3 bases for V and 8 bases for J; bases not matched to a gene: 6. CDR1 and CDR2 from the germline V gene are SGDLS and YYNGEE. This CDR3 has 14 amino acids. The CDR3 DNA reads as TGTGCCAGCAGCGGGCAGGGGGCTTTTGGGGAGCTGTTTTTT. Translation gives CASSGQGAFGELFF.

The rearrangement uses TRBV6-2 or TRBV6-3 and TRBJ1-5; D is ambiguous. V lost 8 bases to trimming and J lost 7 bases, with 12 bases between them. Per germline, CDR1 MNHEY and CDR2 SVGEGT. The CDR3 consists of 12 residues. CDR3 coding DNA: TGTGCCAGCCGAACGATGGGCCAGCCCCAGCATTTT. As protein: CASRTMGQPQHF.